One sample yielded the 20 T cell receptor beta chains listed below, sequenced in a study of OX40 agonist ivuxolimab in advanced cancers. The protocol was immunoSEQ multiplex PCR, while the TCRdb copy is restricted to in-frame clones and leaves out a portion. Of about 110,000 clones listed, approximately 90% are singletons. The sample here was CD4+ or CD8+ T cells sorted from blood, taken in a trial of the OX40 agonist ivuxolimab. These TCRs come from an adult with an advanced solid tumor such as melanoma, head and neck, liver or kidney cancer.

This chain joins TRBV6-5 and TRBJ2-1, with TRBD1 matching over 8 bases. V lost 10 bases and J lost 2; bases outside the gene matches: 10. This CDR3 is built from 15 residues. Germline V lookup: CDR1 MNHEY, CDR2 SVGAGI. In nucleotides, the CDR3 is TGTGCCACTACTTACGGGGACAGGCCCTACAATGAGCAGTTCTTC. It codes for CATTYGDRPYNEQFF.

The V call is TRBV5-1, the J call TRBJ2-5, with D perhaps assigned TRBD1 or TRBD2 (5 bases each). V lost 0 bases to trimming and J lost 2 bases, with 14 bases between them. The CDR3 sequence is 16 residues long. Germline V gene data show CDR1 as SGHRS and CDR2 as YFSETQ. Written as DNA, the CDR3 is TGCGCCAGCAGCTTGGACGGGACGGCGCCTCAAGAGACCCAGTACTTC. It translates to CASSLDGTAPQETQYF.

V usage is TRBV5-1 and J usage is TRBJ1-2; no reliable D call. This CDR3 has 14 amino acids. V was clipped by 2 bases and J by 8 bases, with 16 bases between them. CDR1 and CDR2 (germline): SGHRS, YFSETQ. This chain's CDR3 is CASSFTTPRQGYTF. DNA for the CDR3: TGCGCCAGCAGCTTTACCACGCCGAGGCAAGGCTACACCTTC.

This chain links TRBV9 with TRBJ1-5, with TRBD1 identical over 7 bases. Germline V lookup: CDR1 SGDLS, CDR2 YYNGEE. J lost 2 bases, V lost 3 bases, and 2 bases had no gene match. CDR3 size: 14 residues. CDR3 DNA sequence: TGTGCCAGCAGCGCCACAGGGGGCAATCAGCCCCAGCATTTT. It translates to CASSATGGNQPQHF.

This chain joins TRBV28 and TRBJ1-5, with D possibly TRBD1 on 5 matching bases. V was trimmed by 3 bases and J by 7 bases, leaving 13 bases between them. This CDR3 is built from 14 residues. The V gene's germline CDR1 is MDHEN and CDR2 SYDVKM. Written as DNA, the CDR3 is TGTGCCAGCAGTTTCTGGGGGGTCGGACAGCCCCAGCATTTT. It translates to CASSFWGVGQPQHF.

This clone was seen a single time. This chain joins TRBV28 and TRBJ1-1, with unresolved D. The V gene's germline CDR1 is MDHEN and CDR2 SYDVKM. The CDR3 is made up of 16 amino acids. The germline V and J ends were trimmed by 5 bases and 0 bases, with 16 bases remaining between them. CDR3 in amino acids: CASSPYKIHMNTEAFF. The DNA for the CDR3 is TGTGCCAGCAGTCCTTACAAAATTCACATGAACACTGAAGCTTTCTTT. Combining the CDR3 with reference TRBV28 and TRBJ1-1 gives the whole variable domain DVKVTQSSRYLVKRTGEKVFLECVQDMDHENMFWYRQDPGLGLRLIYFSYDVKMKEKGDIPEGYSVSREKKERFSLILESASTNQTSMYLCASSPYKIHMNTEAFFGQGTRLTVV.

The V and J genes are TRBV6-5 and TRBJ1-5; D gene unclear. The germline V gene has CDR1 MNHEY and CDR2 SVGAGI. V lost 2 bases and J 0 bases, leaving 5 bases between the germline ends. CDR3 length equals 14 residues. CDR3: CASSYAYSNQPQHF. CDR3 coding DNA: TGTGCCAGCAGTTACGCCTATAGCAATCAGCCCCAGCATTTT.

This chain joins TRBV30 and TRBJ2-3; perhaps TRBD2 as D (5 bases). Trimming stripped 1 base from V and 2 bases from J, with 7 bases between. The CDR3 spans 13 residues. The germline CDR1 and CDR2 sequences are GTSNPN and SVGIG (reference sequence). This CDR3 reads CAWSAGNTDTQYF. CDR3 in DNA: TGTGCCTGGAGTGCGGGGAACACAGATACGCAGTATTTT.

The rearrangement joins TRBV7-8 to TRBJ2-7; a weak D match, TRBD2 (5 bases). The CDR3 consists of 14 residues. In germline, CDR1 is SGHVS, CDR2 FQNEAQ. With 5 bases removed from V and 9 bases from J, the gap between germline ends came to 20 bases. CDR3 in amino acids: CASSPSRDPLPQYF. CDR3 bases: TGTGCCAGCAGCCCGAGTCGGGATCCGCTCCCGCAGTACTTC.

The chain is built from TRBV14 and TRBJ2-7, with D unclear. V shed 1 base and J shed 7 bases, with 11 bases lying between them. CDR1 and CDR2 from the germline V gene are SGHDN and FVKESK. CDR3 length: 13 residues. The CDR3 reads CASSQVLRSEQYF. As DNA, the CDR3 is TGTGCCAGCAGCCAAGTACTCAGGTCGGAGCAGTACTTC.

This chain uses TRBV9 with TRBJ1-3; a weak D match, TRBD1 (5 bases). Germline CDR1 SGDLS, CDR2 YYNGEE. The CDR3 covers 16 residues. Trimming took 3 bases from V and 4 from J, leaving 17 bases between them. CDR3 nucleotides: TGTGCCAGCAGCGCACACCCCGGGACCCTCGGAAACACCATATATTTT. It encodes CASSAHPGTLGNTIYF.

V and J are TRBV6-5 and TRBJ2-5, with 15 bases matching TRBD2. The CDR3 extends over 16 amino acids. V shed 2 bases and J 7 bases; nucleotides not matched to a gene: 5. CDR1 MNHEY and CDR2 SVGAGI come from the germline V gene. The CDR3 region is CASSYTPGLAGGTQYF. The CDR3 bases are TGTGCCAGCAGTTACACCCCGGGACTAGCGGGGGGGACCCAGTACTTC.

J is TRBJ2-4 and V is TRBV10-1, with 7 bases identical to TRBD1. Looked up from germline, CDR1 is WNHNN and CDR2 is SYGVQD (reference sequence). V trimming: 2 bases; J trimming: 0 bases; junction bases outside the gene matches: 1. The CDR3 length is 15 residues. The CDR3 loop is CASSEGTVAKNIQYF. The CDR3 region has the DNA TGCGCCAGCAGTGAGGGGACAGTAGCCAAAAACATTCAGTACTTC.

The CDR3 is CATAQGRNTEAFF. The CDR3 region has the DNA TGTGCCACCGCACAGGGAAGGAACACTGAAGCTTTCTTT. V usage is TRBV7-2 and J usage is TRBJ1-1; the D gene is possibly TRBD1 (6 bases). This CDR3 has 13 residues. V lost 10 bases and J lost 1, with 13 bases in between. CDR1 SGHTA and CDR2 FQGNSA come from the germline V gene. Full variable domain (rest looked up from reference TRBV7-2 and TRBJ1-1): GAGVSQSPSNKVTEKGKDVELRCDPISGHTALYWYRQSLGQGLEFLIYFQGNSAPDKSGLPSDRFSAERTGGSVSTLTIQRTQQEDSAVYLCATAQGRNTEAFFGQGTRLTVV.

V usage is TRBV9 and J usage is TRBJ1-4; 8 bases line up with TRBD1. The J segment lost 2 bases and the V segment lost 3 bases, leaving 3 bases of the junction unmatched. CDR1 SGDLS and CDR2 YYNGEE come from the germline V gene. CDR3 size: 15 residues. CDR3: CASSARGQTNEKLFF. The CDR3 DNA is TGTGCCAGCAGCGCCAGGGGGCAGACTAATGAAAAACTGTTTTTT.

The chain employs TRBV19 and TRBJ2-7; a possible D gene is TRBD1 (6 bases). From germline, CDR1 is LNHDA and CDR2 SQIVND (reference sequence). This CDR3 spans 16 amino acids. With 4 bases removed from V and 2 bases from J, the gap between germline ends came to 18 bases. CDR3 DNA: TGTGCCAGTAGTACGCTCCGGACAGAAAGGGCCTACGAGCAGTACTTC. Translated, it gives CASSTLRTERAYEQYF.

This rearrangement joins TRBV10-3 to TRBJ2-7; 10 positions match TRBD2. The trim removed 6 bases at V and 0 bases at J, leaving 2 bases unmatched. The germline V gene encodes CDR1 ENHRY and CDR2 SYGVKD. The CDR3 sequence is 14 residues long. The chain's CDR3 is CAIRPSGSSYEQYF. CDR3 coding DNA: TGTGCCATCAGACCTAGCGGGAGCTCCTACGAGCAGTACTTC.

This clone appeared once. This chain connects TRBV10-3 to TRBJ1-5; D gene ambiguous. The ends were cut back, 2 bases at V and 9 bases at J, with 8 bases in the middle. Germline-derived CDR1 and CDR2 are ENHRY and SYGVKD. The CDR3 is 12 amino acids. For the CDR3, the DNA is TGTGCCATCAGTGAGGCATCCTGGCCCCAGCATTTT. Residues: CAISEASWPQHF.

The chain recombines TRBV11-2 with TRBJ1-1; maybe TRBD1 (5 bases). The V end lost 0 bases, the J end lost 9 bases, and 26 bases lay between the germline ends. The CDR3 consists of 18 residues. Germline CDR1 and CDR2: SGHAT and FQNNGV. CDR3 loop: CASSLEFRGNFGTKQAFF. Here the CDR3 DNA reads TGTGCCAGCAGCTTAGAATTTAGGGGAAACTTCGGTACCAAACAAGCTTTCTTT.

The CDR3 DNA follows: TGCAGCGCTAGAGGGGGGCCTAATGAAAAACTGTTTTTT. This codes for CSARGGPNEKLFF. This chain uses TRBV29-1 with TRBJ1-4, with D perhaps matching TRBD1 (6 bases). The CDR3 totals 13 residues. The germline gives CDR1 SQVTM, CDR2 ANQGSEA. V lost 7 bases, J lost 3 bases, and 12 bases lay in between.